The 15 T cell receptor beta chains reported below all come from one sample, sequenced in a study of T cells in Graves' hyperthyroidism and ophthalmopathy. Amplified TCR beta CDR3 regions derived from RNA transcripts. The primer set for the first-round RT-PCR of the TCR CDR3 was HTBI. From the multiplex PCR reads, TCRdb called clonotypes with MiXCR, one entry per CDR3 protein. The sample has around 800,000 distinct CDR3 sequences; roughly 40% are singletons. Sequencing input: blood. These receptors were obtained from a man younger than 35 with Graves' hyperthyroidism.

The chain joins TRBV7-2 to TRBJ2-7, with D perhaps being TRBD1 or TRBD2 (5 bases each). Per germline, CDR1 SGHTA and CDR2 FQGNSA. The V and J ends lost 5 bases and 0 bases respectively, with 11 bases between them. The CDR3 has 14 amino acids. For the CDR3, the DNA is TGTGCCAGCAGCCGCGAGGGGAACTCCTACGAGCAGTACTTC. This encodes CASSREGNSYEQYF.

At least ten counts were recorded for this clonotype. The chain couples TRBV2 to TRBJ1-6, with 7 positions matching TRBD1. Germline V lookup: CDR1 SNHLY, CDR2 FYNNEI. The CDR3 spans 16 residues. V lost 6 bases to trimming and J lost 8 bases; unmatched junction nucleotides: 13. The CDR3 region has the DNA TGTGCCAGCAGCGAAAATGAAGACAGGGCCCATTCACCCCTCCACTTT. Amino acid sequence: CASSENEDRAHSPLHF.

V gene TRBV9 combines with J gene TRBJ1-4; possibly TRBD1 for D (5 bases). The V gene lost 0 bases and the J gene lost 7 bases, with 19 bases spanning the gap. This CDR3 spans 17 amino acids. Germline V gene data show CDR1 as SGDLS and CDR2 as YYNGEE. DNA of the CDR3: TGTGCCAGCAGCGTAGGGCGAGGGACCCACCTTTTTGAAAAACTGTTTTTT. Translated: CASSVGRGTHLFEKLFF.

This clonotype was detected a few times. The chain uses TRBV10-3 and TRBJ2-2; no firm D call. Germline values: CDR1 ENHRY, CDR2 SYGVKD. This CDR3 has 11 amino acids. Between the trimmed V and J ends, which lost 6 bases and 8 bases, there was a span of 7 bases. In DNA form, the CDR3 reads TGTGCCATCAGGACGACAGGGGAGCTGTTTTTT. It yields the protein CAIRTTGELFF.

The chain employs TRBV5-1 and TRBJ1-2; 10 nucleotides match TRBD1. The CDR3 spans 14 residues. Trimming took 4 bases from V and 4 from J; bases not matched to a gene: 4. Germline V gene lookup returns CDR1 SGHRS and CDR2 YFSETQ. CDR3 coding DNA: TGCGCCAGCAGCCCGGACAGGGGGACCTATGGCTACACCTTC. As protein: CASSPDRGTYGYTF.

This clonotype has just a few counts. The chain links TRBV7-6 to TRBJ2-3; D is ambiguous. The CDR3 is 17 residues long. The germline V gene encodes CDR1 SGHVS and CDR2 FNYEAQ. V shed 4 bases and J shed 0 bases, with 17 bases lying between them. CDR3 nucleotide sequence: TGTGCCAGCAGCTATGGGCTGCTGGACCGTAGCACAGATACGCAGTATTTT. This codes for CASSYGLLDRSTDTQYF. The full variable domain, its missing parts supplied by reference TRBV7-6 and TRBJ2-3, is GAGVSQSPRYKVTKRGQDVALRCDPISGHVSLYWYRQALGQGPEFLTYFNYEAQQDKSGLPNDRFSAERPEGSISTLTIQRTEQRDSAMYRCASSYGLLDRSTDTQYFGPGTRLTVL.

This chain links TRBV20-1 with TRBJ2-7; possibly TRBD2 for D (6 bases). CDR1 is DFQATT, CDR2 SNEGSKA, per germline (reference sequence). The germline V and J ends were trimmed by 2 bases and 7 bases, with 21 bases remaining between them. CDR3 size: 15 residues. The CDR3 loop is CSARRLGTVAGEQYF. CDR3 nucleotides: TGCAGTGCTAGAAGACTCGGGACTGTCGCGGGGGAGCAGTACTTC.

This clonotype was found a few times. The V and J genes are TRBV4-1 and TRBJ1-2, with a weak D call TRBD1 (6 bases). Germline V gene data show CDR1 as MGHRA and CDR2 as YSYEKL. The CDR3 is 14 amino acids. The V gene lost 0 bases and the J gene lost 8 bases, with 13 bases spanning the gap. DNA of the CDR3: TGCGCCAGCAGCCAAGAGCGGGGGCGTAGCGGCTACACCTTC. This sequence encodes CASSQERGRSGYTF.

This clonotype has a count of ten or more. This chain's CDR3 is CASTELGSPLHF. CDR3 DNA sequence: TGTGCCAGCACCGAATTAGGATCACCCCTCCACTTT. The chain recombines TRBV7-2 with TRBJ1-6; no clear D. The CDR3 is made up of 12 amino acids. The V and J ends lost 7 bases and 10 bases respectively, with 11 bases between them. Germline assignment: CDR1 SGHTA and CDR2 FQGNSA.

This clonotype showed up many times. The rearrangement joins TRBV15 to TRBJ1-6; 7 bases match TRBD1. V lost 0 bases and J lost 7; bases outside the gene matches: 3. The germline gives CDR1 LNHNV, CDR2 YYDKDF (reference sequence). The CDR3 is 15 amino acids. CDR3 region: CATSRDRGQNSPLHF. CDR3 in DNA: TGTGCCACCAGCAGAGATAGGGGGCAGAATTCACCCCTCCACTTT.

The V gene is TRBV6-2 or TRBV6-3, the J gene TRBJ1-5; D remains ambiguous. V was pared by 4 bases and J by 5 bases, with 12 bases between. Germline V CDR1 and CDR2: MNHEY, SVGEGT. The CDR3 has 14 residues. In DNA, the CDR3 is TGTGCCAGCAGTTCCCGTGGGCTCGATCAGCCCCAGCATTTT. Translated: CASSSRGLDQPQHF.

The chain employs TRBV4-3 and TRBJ1-5; 7 positions match TRBD1. V gave up 3 bases and J gave up 5 bases; unmatched junction bases: 7. The length of the CDR3 is 15 residues. The germline CDR1 and CDR2 sequences are LGHNA and YSLEER. The chain's CDR3 is CASSQRQGRDQPQHF. Written as DNA, the CDR3 is TGCGCCAGCAGCCAGCGACAGGGTAGGGATCAGCCCCAGCATTTT.

The chain joins TRBV6-5 to TRBJ1-5; a weak D match, TRBD1 (6 bases). Germline V gives CDR1 MNHEY, CDR2 SVGAGI. The CDR3 sequence is 14 residues long. V lost 2 bases to trimming and J lost 3 bases, with 8 bases between them. The CDR3 is CASSYTGPNQPQHF. The CDR3 coding sequence is TGTGCCAGCAGTTACACAGGGCCCAATCAGCCCCAGCATTTT.

In the case of this clonotype: The junction departs from the called germline gene at one end, perhaps through a read error. The chain is built from TRBV7-8 and TRBJ2-7; the D call may be TRBD1 or TRBD2 (5 bases each). The CDR3 is made up of 13 amino acids. From germline, CDR1 is SGHVS and CDR2 FQNEAQ. This CDR3 reads CASSLMKGSERYF. The CDR3 DNA is TGTGCCAGCAGCTTAATGAAGGGGAGCGAGCGGTACTTC.

This clonotype was detected many times. The chain employs TRBV10-2 and TRBJ1-4, with 11 nucleotides matching TRBD1. Germline lookup yields CDR1 WSHSY and CDR2 SAAADI. V lost 2 bases, J lost 4 bases, and 3 bases stayed unmatched. The CDR3 sequence is 16 residues long. As DNA, the CDR3 is TGCGCCAGCAGTGAGGGACAGGGGGCCCATAATGAAAAACTGTTTTTT. Protein sequence: CASSEGQGAHNEKLFF.